The 32 T cell receptor beta chains listed next were all sequenced from one sample in a study of CD8 T cells in ankylosing spondylitis. TCRdb fed the 5' RACE reads into MiXCR, producing one record per CDR3 protein. The sample includes 500,000 or so distinct CDR3 sequences, approximately 5% seen only once; the top ten take under 4.5%. General study points: What appeared characteristic of ankylosing spondylitis blood was a TCR beta motif of fewer than ten highly homologous variants.

Their cognate antigens are unknown. What was sequenced was blood, either unsorted or a sorted T cell fraction (not recorded which). The origin of the receptors is a male donor with ankylosing spondylitis.

This clonotype was counted ten times or more. CDR3 nucleotides: TGTGCCAGCTCGCCTCGTACAGATACGCAGTATTTT. Protein product: CASSPRTDTQYF. V and J are TRBV18 and TRBJ2-3; D remains unclear. Germline lookup yields CDR1 KGHSH and CDR2 LQKENI. The CDR3 is made up of 12 amino acids. The V gene lost 6 bases and the J gene lost 3 bases, with 7 bases spanning the gap.

This clonotype was seen at least ten times. The chain has TRBV2 and TRBJ2-3, with 8 bases lining up with TRBD2. J gave up 2 bases and V 8 bases, and 6 bases lay outside the gene matches. Per the germline V gene, CDR1 is SNHLY and CDR2 is FYNNEI. CDR3 length: 14 amino acids. The CDR3 sequence is CASGSGGHTDTQYF. CDR3 sequence (DNA): TGTGCCAGCGGGAGCGGGGGACACACAGATACGCAGTATTTT.

This clonotype was seen repeatedly, ten times or more. This chain joins TRBV4-2 and TRBJ2-6, with a weak D call TRBD1 (5 bases). Germline V gene sequence: CDR1 LGHNA, CDR2 YNFKEQ. Trimming cost V 0 bases and J 0 bases, with 6 bases left between them. The CDR3 spans 16 residues. The CDR3, as DNA: TGTGCCAGCAGCCAAGATGACAGCTCTGGGGCCAACGTCCTGACTTTC. Protein product: CASSQDDSSGANVLTF.

The sample holds many counts of this clonotype. The J gene is TRBJ2-7, the V gene TRBV6-2 or TRBV6-3; D might be TRBD1 or TRBD2, each matching 5 bases. Germline lookup yields CDR1 MNHEY and CDR2 SVGEGT. V lost 2 bases and J 3 bases, leaving 14 bases between the germline ends. This CDR3 contains 15 residues. Here the CDR3 DNA reads TGTGCCAGCAGTTACAAGTCAGGGAGAATCTACGAGCAGTACTTC. Protein: CASSYKSGRIYEQYF.

This clonotype was counted at least ten times. This chain uses TRBV4-3 with TRBJ2-3; D ambiguous. Germline V lookup: CDR1 LGHNA, CDR2 YSLEER. The CDR3 totals 16 residues. V shed 0 bases and J shed 6 bases, with 16 bases lying between them. The CDR3 is CASSQDRYSLEDTQYF. The CDR3 coding sequence is TGCGCCAGCAGCCAAGATCGTTACTCGCTTGAGGATACGCAGTATTTT.

There are many counts of this clonotype. This sequence joins TRBV4-2 and TRBJ1-5; no definite D call. V lost 2 bases, J lost 3 bases, and 5 bases lay in between. The CDR3 is made up of 13 amino acids. CDR1 LGHNA and CDR2 YNFKEQ come from the germline V gene. The DNA for the CDR3 is TGTGCCAGCAGCCAAACCCCCAATCAGCCCCAGCATTTT. Its translation is CASSQTPNQPQHF.

This clonotype was observed at least ten times. This sequence joins TRBV5-1 and TRBJ1-4, with a tentative D call TRBD1 (6 bases). The germline gives CDR1 SGHRS, CDR2 YFSETQ. This CDR3 has 15 amino acids. Between the trimmed V and J ends, which lost 5 bases and 8 bases, there was a span of 19 bases. CDR3 sequence (DNA): TGCGCCAGCAGTGGGGGCACCTCAACTGGAGAAAAACTGTTTTTT. This sequence encodes CASSGGTSTGEKLFF.

This clonotype came up many times. This sequence joins TRBV20-1 and TRBJ1-1; weak D call: TRBD1 (6 bases). The ends were cut back, 4 bases at V and 3 bases at J, with 9 bases in the middle. CDR3 length: 12 amino acids. Germline lookup yields CDR1 DFQATT and CDR2 SNEGSKA (reference sequence). CDR3 sequence: CSAKGEYTEAFF. For the CDR3, the DNA is TGCAGTGCTAAGGGGGAGTACACTGAAGCTTTCTTT.

This clonotype showed up many times. The chain uses TRBV5-1 and TRBJ2-2; TRBD1 matches at 7 bases. The V segment lost 2 bases and the J segment 5 bases; nucleotides outside the gene matches: 24. Germline V gives CDR1 SGHRS, CDR2 YFSETQ. This CDR3 has 21 residues. Written as DNA, the CDR3 is TGCGCCAGCAGCTTATACACCCACCATCCAGGGACAGTGAAGTGGACCGGGGAGCTGTTTTTT. This sequence encodes CASSLYTHHPGTVKWTGELFF. The variable domain in full, with the rest retrieved from reference TRBV5-1 and TRBJ2-2, is KAGVTQTPRYLIKTRGQQVTLSCSPISGHRSVSWYQQTPGQGLQFLFEYFSETQRNKGNFPGRFSGRQFSNSRSEMNVSTLELGDSALYLCASSLYTHHPGTVKWTGELFFGEGSRLTVL.

There are a few counts of this clonotype. The chain employs TRBV7-8 and TRBJ2-5; TRBD1 aligns across 10 bases. Trimming took 5 bases from V and 3 from J; bases not matched to a gene: 6. CDR3 length equals 15 residues. CDR1 and CDR2 from the germline V gene are SGHVS and FQNEAQ. DNA for the CDR3: TGTGCCAGCAGCACCGACAGGGGGCTCGAAGAGACCCAGTACTTC. Its translation is CASSTDRGLEETQYF.

The table lists this clonotype with many counts. This chain connects TRBV20-1 to TRBJ1-1; 7 bases line up with TRBD1. The V gene's germline CDR1 is DFQATT and CDR2 SNEGSKA (reference sequence). The CDR3 covers 14 residues. V gave up 0 bases and J gave up 8 bases; unmatched junction bases: 9. The CDR3: CSARDQRGRAEAFF. The CDR3 DNA sequence: TGCAGTGCTAGAGATCAAAGGGGGCGGGCCGAAGCTTTCTTT.

This clonotype has a count of ten or more. This chain connects TRBV15 to TRBJ1-3; D is ambiguous. Germline loops: CDR1 LNHNV, CDR2 YYDKDF (reference sequence). The CDR3 runs to 14 residues. Between the trimmed V and J ends, which lost 3 bases and 1 base, there was a span of 7 bases. CDR3 residues: CATSRTLSGNTIYF. The CDR3 region has the DNA TGTGCCACCAGCAGGACTCTTTCTGGAAACACCATATATTTT.

There are many counts of this clonotype. The chain combines TRBV7-2 with TRBJ1-2; unclear D gene. V lost 1 base and J lost 4, with 7 bases in between. Per the germline V gene, CDR1 is SGHTA and CDR2 is FQGNSA. The CDR3 spans 13 residues. The CDR3 sequence is CASSLESFYGYTF. The CDR3, as DNA: TGTGCCAGCAGCTTAGAGTCGTTCTATGGCTACACCTTC. The full variable domain, its missing parts supplied by reference TRBV7-2 and TRBJ1-2, is GAGVSQSPSNKVTEKGKDVELRCDPISGHTALYWYRQSLGQGLEFLIYFQGNSAPDKSGLPSDRFSAERTGGSVSTLTIQRTQQEDSAVYLCASSLESFYGYTFGSGTRLTVV.

This clonotype has only a few counts. The chain couples TRBV20-1 to TRBJ1-5; the match to TRBD1 covers 8 bases. Germline V lookup: CDR1 DFQATT, CDR2 SNEGSKA (reference sequence). CDR3 length: 16 residues. V dropped 3 bases and J dropped 6; count of bases not matched to a gene: 13. CDR3 region: CSASRAAGGMGQPQHF. For the CDR3, the DNA is TGCAGTGCTAGTAGGGCGGCAGGGGGCATGGGTCAGCCCCAGCATTTT.

In this sample, this clonotype turned up many times. V and J are TRBV24-1 and TRBJ1-1; the match to TRBD1 covers 8 bases. The ends lost 7 bases at V and 5 bases at J; junction bases unmatched: 2. Germline values: CDR1 KGHDR, CDR2 SFDVKD. The CDR3 totals 12 residues. The CDR3 region has the DNA TGTGCCACCAGCCGGACAGGGACTGAAGCTTTCTTT. Protein sequence: CATSRTGTEAFF.

In its sample, this clonotype was seen many times. The chain links TRBV11-2 to TRBJ2-1; D uncertain. The CDR3 extends over 14 amino acids. The germline V gene has CDR1 SGHAT and CDR2 FQNNGV. Trimming removed 5 bases at V and 6 bases at J, with 14 bases between. As DNA, the CDR3 is TGTGCCAGCAGCCCCCCTAGATCCATCAATGAGCAGTTCTTC. Its translation: CASSPPRSINEQFF. Filled out from reference TRBV11-2 and TRBJ2-1, the complete variable domain reads EAGVAQSPRYKIIEKRQSVAFWCNPISGHATLYWYQQILGQGPKLLIQFQNNGVVDDSQLPKDRFSAERLKGVDSTLKIQPAKLEDSAVYLCASSPPRSINEQFFGPGTRLTVL.

This clonotype came up once. This may stem from a read error, because a much larger clone lies one nucleotide away. This rearrangement joins TRBV7-2 to TRBJ1-1; tentatively, D is TRBD1 (5 bases). The germline CDR1 and CDR2 sequences are SGHTA and FQGNSA. The CDR3 covers 14 residues. The CDR3 DNA reads as TGTGCCAGCAGCCGCACTGGGGGGTATACTGCAGCTTTCTTT. Amino acid sequence: CASSRTGGYTAAFF.

Many counts were recorded for this clonotype. The V and J genes are TRBV7-9 and TRBJ2-7; tentatively, D is TRBD2 (6 bases). The V gene's germline CDR1 is SEHNR and CDR2 FQNEAQ (reference sequence). V was trimmed by 3 bases and J by 6 bases, leaving 15 bases between them. This CDR3 is built from 14 residues. CDR3 region: CASSFSAGSGEQYF. In DNA, the CDR3 is TGTGCCAGCAGCTTTTCCGCGGGGTCTGGCGAGCAGTACTTC.

This clonotype was recorded many times. J is TRBJ2-7 and V is TRBV12-3 or TRBV12-4; no reliable D call. The CDR3 is made up of 13 amino acids. The V end was cut by 3 bases, the J end by 3 bases, with 9 bases between. The DNA for the CDR3 is TGTGCCAGCAGTTTTCGGTTGAGCTACGAGCAGTACTTC. This codes for CASSFRLSYEQYF.

There are a few counts of this clonotype. The chain is built from TRBV6-2 or TRBV6-3 and TRBJ1-1; maybe TRBD1 (5 bases). The CDR3 consists of 13 residues. V lost 3 bases, J lost 6 bases, and 11 bases lay in between. Germline V lookup: CDR1 MNHEY, CDR2 SVGEGT. CDR3 sequence reads: CASSYEWDAEAFF. CDR3 DNA sequence: TGTGCCAGCAGTTATGAGTGGGACGCTGAAGCTTTCTTT.

This clonotype occurred many times. The V gene is TRBV4-3, the J gene TRBJ1-3; TRBD1 is a possible D gene (5 bases). The CDR3 loop spans 16 amino acids. The V and J ends lost 4 bases and 2 bases respectively, with 15 bases between them. Germline V gene lookup returns CDR1 LGHNA and CDR2 YSLEER. CDR3 sequence reads: CASSPEWGSPGNTIYF. Written as DNA, the CDR3 is TGCGCCAGCAGCCCGGAGTGGGGGTCCCCTGGAAACACCATATATTTT.

This sequence joins TRBV19 and TRBJ2-3; possibly TRBD1 or TRBD2 for D (5 bases each). V was shortened by 5 bases and J by 6 bases, with 21 bases between the two germline ends. The CDR3 extends over 16 amino acids. The germline V gene has CDR1 LNHDA and CDR2 SQIVND (reference sequence). CDR3 amino acids: CASSARDVTAGDTQYF. Here the CDR3 DNA reads TGTGCCAGTAGTGCGAGGGACGTTACAGCCGGGGATACGCAGTATTTT.

This clonotype is a singleton in its sample. The chain couples TRBV14 to TRBJ2-1; possible D gene TRBD1, 6 bases. CDR3 length: 13 residues. Deletions cut 4 bases from V and 5 bases from J, with 9 bases between. Germline V gene sequence: CDR1 SGHDN, CDR2 FVKESK. CDR3 sequence (DNA): TGTGCCAGCAGCCCTTACAGGGACAATGAGCAGTTCTTC. It translates to CASSPYRDNEQFF.

This clonotype was seen a handful of times. This chain connects TRBV18 to TRBJ1-1; 8 nucleotides line up with TRBD1. V lost 2 bases and J lost 7; bases outside the gene matches: 6. The germline V gene has CDR1 KGHSH and CDR2 LQKENI. This CDR3 is 14 amino acids long. This CDR3 reads CASSPRTGNFEAFF. The CDR3 region has the DNA TGTGCCAGCTCACCAAGGACAGGGAACTTTGAAGCTTTCTTT.

This clonotype was found many times. The rearrangement uses TRBV10-1 and TRBJ2-1; 10 nucleotides line up with TRBD1. The J segment lost 5 bases and the V segment lost 0 bases, leaving 4 bases of the junction unmatched. From germline, CDR1 is WNHNN and CDR2 SYGVQD (reference sequence). This CDR3 is 16 amino acids long. The CDR3 nucleotides are TGCGCCAGCAGTGAGTCGACAGGGGGCCTTGACAATGAGCAGTTCTTC. Amino acids: CASSESTGGLDNEQFF.

Many counts were recorded for this clonotype. This sequence joins TRBV12-3 or TRBV12-4 and TRBJ2-7; 7 positions match TRBD1. There are 16 residues in the CDR3. V shed 2 bases, J shed 2 bases, and the junction held 9 bases outside the gene matches. The CDR3 DNA reads TGTGCCAGCAGTTTAAGGGTTACAGGGACAGCCTACGAGCAGTACTTC. This translates into CASSLRVTGTAYEQYF.

This clonotype was seen ten or more times. The J gene is TRBJ2-1, the V gene TRBV6-2 or TRBV6-3; no clear D. Germline CDR1 and CDR2: MNHEY and SVGEGT. The CDR3 has 15 amino acids. Trimming stripped 5 bases from V and 12 bases from J, with 23 bases between. The CDR3 bases are TGTGCCAGCAGTCCCATTAGTGTTAGGAGTAACGGGCAGTTCTTC. Translating gives CASSPISVRSNGQFF.

This clonotype was found many times. The rearrangement links TRBV25-1 to TRBJ2-7; TRBD1 aligns across 9 bases. Per germline, CDR1 MGHDK and CDR2 SYGVNS. The CDR3 covers 15 residues. V was clipped by 1 base and J by 0 bases; unmatched bases: 1. The CDR3 spells CASSESDRGSYEQYF. The CDR3 nucleotides read TGTGCCAGCAGTGAATCGGACAGGGGCTCCTACGAGCAGTACTTC.

The sample holds a few counts of this clonotype. This rearrangement joins TRBV20-1 to TRBJ2-3, with 7 bases fitting TRBD2. Germline assignment: CDR1 DFQATT and CDR2 SNEGSKA (reference sequence). The junction had 8 bases not matched to a gene; V was cut back by 2 bases and J by 0 bases. There are 16 residues in the CDR3. The CDR3, as DNA: TGCAGTGCTAGACCCCTAGCGGAGGCAAGCACAGATACGCAGTATTTT. It specifies CSARPLAEASTDTQYF.

In this sample, this clonotype turned up many times. This chain joins TRBV5-6 and TRBJ2-3; D remains unclear. The V gene's germline CDR1 is SGHDT and CDR2 YYEEEE. Trimming cost V 6 bases and J 2 bases, with 16 bases left between them. This CDR3 region has 15 residues. The CDR3 loop is CASIFRTISTDTQYF. The CDR3 nucleotides are TGTGCCAGCATCTTCAGGACCATTTCCACAGATACGCAGTATTTT. Full variable domain (outside the CDR3, taken from reference TRBV5-6 and TRBJ2-3): DAGVTQSPTHLIKTRGQQVTLRCSPKSGHDTVSWYQQALGQGPQFIFQYYEEEERQRGNFPDRFSGHQFPNYSSELNVNALLLGDSALYLCASIFRTISTDTQYFGPGTRLTVL.

The table lists this clonotype with many counts. This chain joins TRBV7-2 and TRBJ1-2; 7 bases agree with TRBD1. The germline V gene encodes CDR1 SGHTA and CDR2 FQGNSA. This CDR3 comprises 14 residues. J gave up 12 bases and V 1 base, and 11 bases lay outside the gene matches. CDR3 nucleotides: TGTGCCAGCAGCTTAGATATGGTACAGGGGTTGGACACCTTC. It encodes CASSLDMVQGLDTF.

This clonotype was seen a handful of times. This rearrangement joins TRBV3-1 to TRBJ2-1; 10 nucleotides line up with TRBD2. Looked up from germline, CDR1 is LGHDT and CDR2 is YNNKEL (reference sequence). The CDR3 totals 14 residues. J lost 2 bases, V lost 8 bases, and 3 bases had no gene match. The DNA for the CDR3 is TGTGCCAGCGCGACTAGCGGGCCCTACAATGAGCAGTTCTTC. Its translation is CASATSGPYNEQFF.